These T cell receptor beta chains were read from a single sample in a study of blood T cell repertoires in COVID-19. Assay: immunoSEQ multiplex PCR; the TCRdb copy retains only in-frame clones and omits some. The table records 250,000 to 400,000 clones, under 90% of them present only once. Sequencing input: peripheral blood. The receptors shown here come from a young woman with COVID-19, enrolled during active disease. Each CDR3 is given with its conserved first and last residue. The D gene is left open where the match is weak. Expanded clones get a size class; other rows say once, few or many, or leave the size out.

TRBJ2-1 NA NA TRBV2 TGTGCCAGCAGTGTGCCCCAGGGTTACAATGAGCAGTTCTTC CASSVPQGYNEQFF
TRBJ1-1 NA NA TRBV3-1/TRBV3-2 TGTGCCAGCAGCCCAGGTGGGGCAGTCACTGAAGCTTTCTTT CASSPGGAVTEAFF
TRBJ2-5 NA many TRBV5-1 TGCGCCAGCAGCTTTGGAGGGAGTGGCGGGGAGACCCAGTACTTC CASSFGGSGGETQYF
TRBJ2-3 TRBD1 NA TRBV7-3 TGTGCCAGCAGCTTAAGAGGGGGCGCAGATACGCAGTATTTT CASSLRGGADTQYF
TRBJ2-1 TRBD2 NA TRBV28 TGTGCCAGCACCTCGGGACTAGCGGGACTTTTAAACCCCAATGAGCAGTTCTTC CASTSGLAGLLNPNEQFF
TRBJ2-1 TRBD1 once TRBV27 TGTGCCAGCAGTCTGGACAGGGGCGCGTTGAATGAGCAGTTCTTC CASSLDRGALNEQFF
TRBJ2-2 TRBD1 NA TRBV6-4 TGTGCCAGCGGCTCTTGGACAGGGGGCTTCGGGGAGCTGTTTTTT CASGSWTGGFGELFF
TRBJ2-1 TRBD2 NA TRBV9 TGTGCCAGCAGCAAGGCCGGGACTAGCGGGACCCCGCAGTTCTTC CASSKAGTSGTPQFF
TRBJ1-6 NA NA TRBV27 TGTGCCAGCAGTACCAGGGGCCTCTCCTATAATTCACCCCTCCACTTT CASSTRGLSYNSPLHF
TRBJ2-7 NA NA TRBV19 TGTGCCAGTAGTTATCAGGGGTTTGGCTACGAGCAGTACTTC CASSYQGFGYEQYF
TRBJ1-5 TRBD1 NA TRBV24-1 TGTGCCACCCCCCGGGACAGTCCAAATCAGCCCCAGCATTTT CATPRDSPNQPQHF
TRBJ2-1 TRBD2 once TRBV4-1 TGCGCCAGCAGCCGCGGGACTAGCGCCCGAGGGTACAATGAGCAGTTCTTC CASSRGTSARGYNEQFF